This T cell receptor (beta chain) was profiled in a study of response to subunit inactivated influenza vaccine. General observations from the study: Every seasonal influenza vaccination brings in few new T cells, the authors suggested.

V was cut by 5 bases and J by 9 bases, with 17 bases left in between. This CDR3 region has 14 residues. TCRdb re-analysed the RT-PCR reads in MiXCR, keeping a single row per CDR3 protein. The sample contains a few hundred thousand distinct CDR3 sequences, approximately 7.2% of which appear only once. This clonotype occurred many times. As yet, its antigen is unknown. This TCR was sampled from a man between 50 and 75 years old who received an inactivated influenza vaccine. Here the sequenced sample was PBMCs from blood, taken around 25 months after vaccination. V is TRBV12-3 or TRBV12-4 and J is TRBJ1-5, with D maybe TRBD1 (5 bases). This CDR3 is CASSRTTETRPQHF. CDR3 bases: TGTGCCAGCAGTCGTACGACAGAAACCCGGCCCCAGCATTTT.